These T cell receptor beta chains were read from a single sample in a study of human T cells and chemical hapten exposure. TCRdb used MiXCR to reprocess the RACE reads, holding one entry per CDR3 protein. The sample holds under 400,000 distinct CDR3 sequences, approximately 5.1% seen once. The source material was whole blood, sampled in connection with sensitization to the hapten diphenylcyclopropenone (DPC). These receptors were taken from a woman in her forties or fifties with alopecia areata. Some clones in this sample may be carry-over from other donors' samples. CDR3s include the opening cysteine and the closing phenylalanine or tryptophan. The order of the fields is J gene, V gene, D gene, clone size, CDR3 DNA, CDR3 protein. A D gene is named only where the DNA matches it firmly. The size entry is marked missing in some rows and otherwise reads once, few, many or a size class.

>TRBJ2-2|TRBV29-1|NA|many
TGCAGCGTTGGGCTCACCGGGGAGCTGTTTTTT
CSVGLTGELFF
>TRBJ1-4|TRBV5-6|NA|many
TGTGCCAGCAGCTTTGCCTTCCCAACTAATGAAAAACTGTTTTTT
CASSFAFPTNEKLFF
>TRBJ1-4|TRBV12-3/TRBV12-4|TRBD1|few
TGTGCCAGCAGTCGACAGGGGGCAGTTAATGAAAAACTGTTTTTT
CASSRQGAVNEKLFF
>TRBJ2-3|TRBV29-1|NA|NA
TGCAGCGTCGCGAGGCGTACGCAGTATTTT
CSVARRTQYF
>TRBJ1-1|TRBV7-8|NA|many
TGTGCCAGCAGCTTAGGACCACTGTATGAAGCTTTCTTT
CASSLGPLYEAFF
>TRBJ1-1|TRBV12-5|NA|many
TGTGCTAGTGGTTTGGTGGAGGACACTGAAGCTTTCTTT
CASGLVEDTEAFF
>TRBJ2-1|TRBV29-1|NA|NA
TGCAGCGTTGAAGATATGGGGGGGCCTTCCTACAATGAGCAGTTCTTC
CSVEDMGGPSYNEQFF
>TRBJ2-1|TRBV11-2|NA|many
TGTGCCAGCAGCTCCTGGGACATCCGCCTTAACAATGAGCAGTTCTTC
CASSSWDIRLNNEQFF
>TRBJ1-3|TRBV3-1|TRBD1|few
TGTGCCAGCAGAATCGGGACAGCAGGAAACACCATATATTTT
CASRIGTAGNTIYF
>TRBJ2-1|TRBV12-3/TRBV12-4|TRBD1|NA
TGTGCCAGCAGCAGGGACAGGGGGTTAGGGACGAACAATGAGCAGTTCTTC
CASSRDRGLGTNNEQFF
>TRBJ1-1|TRBV5-1|NA|many
TGCGCCAGCAGAGGGCCAGGGGCCACGACGAACACTGAAGCTTTCTTT
CASRGPGATTNTEAFF
>TRBJ1-6|TRBV13|NA|NA
TGTGCCAGCAGCTTGCCCCACGATAATTCACCCCTCCACTTT
CASSLPHDNSPLHF
>TRBJ2-1|TRBV20-1|NA|NA
TGCAGTGCCACCGTTGCGGCCATTGGTGAGCAGTTCTTC
CSATVAAIGEQFF
>TRBJ1-2|TRBV20-1|TRBD1|few
TGCAGTGCTAGGGATGCCCCGGGACAGGGGCTAGATGGCTACACCTTC
CSARDAPGQGLDGYTF
>TRBJ2-2|TRBV9|TRBD1|many
TGTGCCAGCAGTGCGGACAGGGCGAACACCGGGGAGCTGTTTTTT
CASSADRANTGELFF
>TRBJ2-1|TRBV5-1|NA|many
TGCGCCAGCAGCTTGGCCAGACCCCAGTACAATGAGCAGTTCTTC
CASSLARPQYNEQFF
>TRBJ1-2|TRBV19|NA|many
TGTGCCAGTAGTTCCCGGGTGTATGGCTACACCTTC
CASSSRVYGYTF
>TRBJ2-4|TRBV20-1|NA|many
TGCAGTGCTAGAGCCCCAATCCGGGCCTTACAAAACATTCAGTACTTC
CSARAPIRALQNIQYF
>TRBJ2-1|TRBV3-1|NA|many
TGTGCCAGCAGCCAAACAAGCAACTACAATGAGCAGTTCTTC
CASSQTSNYNEQFF
>TRBJ2-2|TRBV11-2|NA|NA
TGTGCCAGCAGCTTAACAGACTACACCGGGGAGCTGTTTTTT
CASSLTDYTGELFF
>TRBJ2-2|TRBV3-1|NA|many
TGTGCCAGCAGCCCCACGGGGCTAGACGATACCGGGGAGCTGTTTTTT
CASSPTGLDDTGELFF
>TRBJ2-5|TRBV18|NA|many
TGTGCCAGCTCATCGGGACAGAGGCGGGAGGCCCAGTACTTC
CASSSGQRREAQYF
>TRBJ2-3|TRBV5-5|TRBD1|many
TGTGCCAGCAGCTTGGCGAGTGGACAGGGGCGCACAGATACGCAGTATTTT
CASSLASGQGRTDTQYF
>TRBJ1-2|TRBV5-1|NA|many
TGCGCCAGCAGCCCTTTGGGGGGATCCTATGGCTACACCTTC
CASSPLGGSYGYTF
>TRBJ2-7|TRBV7-8|NA|many
TGTGCCAGCAGCTCCCGGACAGCGTACGAGCAGTACTTC
CASSSRTAYEQYF
>TRBJ1-5|TRBV6-2/TRBV6-3|NA|NA
TGTGCCAGCAGCTACCCATCTAGCAATCAGCCCCAGCATTTT
CASSYPSSNQPQHF
>TRBJ2-3|TRBV18|NA|many
TGTGCCAGCTCACCGCCTACGGTGGATACGCAGTATTTT
CASSPPTVDTQYF
>TRBJ2-1|TRBV5-1|NA|many
TGCGCCAGCAGCTTGTCGGGGGGCGATGAGCAGTTCTTC
CASSLSGGDEQFF
>TRBJ2-3|TRBV20-1|NA|NA
TGCAGTGCTAGTATACGCCCTAGGAGTAGCGTTATAGATACGCAGTATTTT
CSASIRPRSSVIDTQYF
>TRBJ1-1|TRBV20-1|NA|few
TGCAGTGCTAGTCGAGGTGGACAGACGAACACTGAAGCTTTCTTT
CSASRGGQTNTEAFF
>TRBJ1-5|TRBV7-2|NA|NA
TGTGCCAGCAGCTTACGTTCGGCAGGTGGCGGACAGCCCCAGCATTTT
CASSLRSAGGGQPQHF
>TRBJ2-7|TRBV6-5|TRBD2|many
TGTGCCAGCAGTACCGGGACTAGCGGGGAGAACAACGAGCAGTACTTC
CASSTGTSGENNEQYF
>TRBJ2-5|TRBV5-1|TRBD2|many
TGCGCCAGCAGCTTTAGCGGGGTAAACCAAGAGACCCAGTACTTC
CASSFSGVNQETQYF
>TRBJ2-7|TRBV28|NA|many
TGTGCCAGCAGTTTCAGCCCGGCCAGCTCCTACGAGCAGTACTTC
CASSFSPASSYEQYF
>TRBJ2-7|TRBV27|NA|NA
TGTGCCAGCAGTATCTGGTTGGGCGAGCAGTACTTC
CASSIWLGEQYF
>TRBJ1-1|TRBV20-1|TRBD1|few
TGCAGTGCTACTCGACAGGGCACTGAAGCTTTCTTT
CSATRQGTEAFF
>TRBJ1-2|TRBV6-1|TRBD1|few
TGTGCCAACCGAGGGACAGGGGCTAACTATGGCTACACCTTC
CANRGTGANYGYTF
>TRBJ2-7|TRBV5-6|NA|few
TGTGCCAGCAGCTTGATGGTCAGCTCCTACGAGCAGTACTTC
CASSLMVSSYEQYF
>TRBJ2-3|TRBV19|TRBD2|few
TGTGCCAGTATGAAGCGGGGGGGGACAGATACGCAGTATTTT
CASMKRGGTDTQYF
>TRBJ2-4|TRBV12-3/TRBV12-4|TRBD2|many
TGTGCCAGCAGGCCGGGGGGAGCCAAAAACATTCAGTACTTC
CASRPGGAKNIQYF
>TRBJ2-7|TRBV9|TRBD2|many
TGTGCCAGCAGCGTAGATCGCGGGAGCTCCTACGAGCAGTACTTC
CASSVDRGSSYEQYF
>TRBJ2-6|TRBV7-8|NA|many
TGTGCCAGCAGCCTTTATCCAGACGGAGCTCTCTCTGGGGCCAACGTCCTGACTTTC
CASSLYPDGALSGANVLTF
>TRBJ1-5|TRBV20-1|NA|many
TGCAGTGCTAGAGAAGTGACTGATAGCAATCAGCCCCAGCATTTT
CSAREVTDSNQPQHF
>TRBJ1-1|TRBV28|NA|NA
TGTGCCAGCAGTGCGACAGGTAGAGGAGCTTTCTTT
CASSATGRGAFF
>TRBJ1-4|TRBV7-9|TRBD1|many
TGTGCCAGCAGCTTCCGGACAGGGGACGAAAAACTGTTTTTT
CASSFRTGDEKLFF
>TRBJ1-6|TRBV20-1|NA|many
TGCAGTGCTGGGCATTTGGCCTATAATTCACCCCTCCACTTT
CSAGHLAYNSPLHF
>TRBJ1-1|TRBV29-1|NA|NA
TGCAGCGTCCCCCTGGGGGGCACTGAAGCTTTCTTT
CSVPLGGTEAFF
>TRBJ1-5|TRBV12-3/TRBV12-4|TRBD1|many
TGTGCCAGCAGTTGGCGGGGACAGGGCAATCAGCCCCAGCATTTT
CASSWRGQGNQPQHF
>TRBJ2-2|TRBV24-1|NA|many
TGTGCCACCAGTGATTTGTGGAACACCGGGGAGCTGTTTTTT
CATSDLWNTGELFF
>TRBJ1-5|TRBV19|NA|many
TGTGCCAGTAGTATATCCGCCACCCAGCCCCAGCATTTT
CASSISATQPQHF
>TRBJ2-7|TRBV6-1|NA|NA
TGTGCCAGCAGTGAAGCCTGGCGCCCCTACGAGCAGTACTTC
CASSEAWRPYEQYF
>TRBJ1-1|TRBV20-1|TRBD1|few
TGCAGTGCTAGAGTGGACAGGGGGTACACTGAAGCTTTCTTT
CSARVDRGYTEAFF
>TRBJ1-6|TRBV6-6|NA|once
TGTGCCAGCAGTTCCCCCCGAAGGGGGGAAGGATCACCCCTCCACTTT
CASSSPRRGEGSPLHF
>TRBJ2-3|TRBV4-1|NA|many
TGCGCCAGCAGCTTGACGCTGGTCTCTAGCACAGATACGCAGTATTTT
CASSLTLVSSTDTQYF
>TRBJ1-5|TRBV20-1|TRBD1|many
TGCAGTGCTTGGGACAGGGGGCTTCAGCCCCAGCATTTT
CSAWDRGLQPQHF
>TRBJ2-1|TRBV5-1|TRBD2|NA
TGCGCCAGCAGCGGGGGACTAGCGGGAGGGTACAATGAGCAGTTCTTC
CASSGGLAGGYNEQFF
>TRBJ1-4|TRBV6-1|NA|many
TGTGCCAGCACCCCGGACAGAACTAATGAAAAACTGTTTTTT
CASTPDRTNEKLFF